This passage covers 22 T cell receptor beta chains from one sample sequenced in a study of T cells in Graves' hyperthyroidism and ophthalmopathy. TCR beta CDR3 regions were amplified from RNA transcripts. Primed by the HTBI set, a first-round RT-PCR was run on the TCR CDR3. TCRdb used MiXCR to reprocess the multiplex PCR reads, holding one entry per CDR3 protein. The sample carries over 700,000 distinct CDR3 sequences, 15% to 20% recorded once. The sample comprised blood. The source is a woman aged 50 to 65 with Graves' hyperthyroidism that later progressed to Graves' ophthalmopathy.

As regards this clonotype: Relative to the germline gene, one junction end is altered; a read error may explain this. This chain connects TRBV11-2 to TRBJ1-2; tentative D call: TRBD1 (5 bases). From germline, CDR1 is SGHAT and CDR2 FQNNGV. The CDR3 sequence is 13 residues long. The DNA of the CDR3 is TGTGCCAGCAGTACGCCGTTGGACACAACCACCTCCTTC. The encoded protein is CASSTPLDTTTSF.

This clonotype has at least ten counts. The chain uses TRBV18 and TRBJ2-5; D is possibly TRBD1 (5 bases). Trimming cost V 4 bases and J 3 bases, with 9 bases left between them. The germline gives CDR1 KGHSH, CDR2 LQKENI. This CDR3 is built from 13 residues. CDR3 in DNA: TGTGCCAGCTCACTTCAGGGTGAAGAGACCCAGTACTTC. This gives the protein CASSLQGEETQYF.

Points on this clonotype: This clone may be a read error of a much larger clone one base away. The J gene is TRBJ2-3, the V gene TRBV7-8, with 11 bases identical to TRBD2. Germline V gene data show CDR1 as SGHVS and CDR2 as FQNEAQ. CDR3 length: 16 residues. CDR3 residues: CASSPSLAGGRYTQCF. The CDR3, as DNA: TGTGCCAGCAGCCCCTCTCTAGCGGGGGGACGTTATACGCAGTGTTTT.

The chain is built from TRBV25-1 and TRBJ1-4; possibly TRBD1 for D (6 bases). The germline gives CDR1 MGHDK, CDR2 SYGVNS. V was clipped by 3 bases and J by 7 bases, with 18 bases between them. This CDR3 comprises 16 residues. CDR3 sequence: CASSERRGRGSEKLFF. The CDR3 DNA sequence: TGTGCCAGCAGTGAGCGCAGGGGAAGGGGGAGTGAAAAACTGTTTTTT.

The table lists this clonotype with a few counts. The V call is TRBV6-1, the J call TRBJ2-3, with a weak D call TRBD2 (6 bases). CDR1 is MNHNS and CDR2 is SASEGT in the germline V gene. The CDR3 consists of 14 residues. The V gene lost 7 bases and the J gene lost 2 bases, with 13 bases spanning the gap. As DNA, the CDR3 is TGTGCCAGCATTCAGGGACTTTCCACAGATACGCAGTATTTT. This gives the protein CASIQGLSTDTQYF.

The chain combines TRBV12-3 or TRBV12-4 with TRBJ1-2; D may be TRBD1 (6 bases). V was clipped by 4 bases and J by 3 bases, with 12 bases between them. The CDR3 consists of 14 residues. CDR3 coding DNA: TGTGCCAGCAGTTCCCGGACAGCTTACTATGGCTACACCTTC. Protein product: CASSSRTAYYGYTF.

Ten or more counts support this clonotype. The chain has TRBV7-9 and TRBJ1-2; D may be TRBD1 (6 bases). Germline V CDR1 and CDR2: SEHNR, FQNEAQ (reference sequence). V shed 4 bases and J shed 7 bases, with 10 bases lying between them. CDR3 length equals 12 residues. CDR3 sequence reads: CASSSAGAGYTF. The CDR3 DNA is TGTGCCAGCAGCTCCGCGGGGGCTGGCTACACCTTC.

The sample holds many counts of this clonotype. The chain employs TRBV4-1 and TRBJ1-5; D uncertain. Germline loops: CDR1 MGHRA, CDR2 YSYEKL. Trimming stripped 3 bases from V and 6 bases from J, with 6 bases between. The CDR3 loop spans 12 amino acids. CDR3 coding DNA: TGCGCCAGCAGCCACCCGGGTCAGCCCCAGCATTTT. It codes for CASSHPGQPQHF.

The table lists this clonotype with many counts. The CDR3 is CASSLGQDNQPQHF. The CDR3 DNA follows: TGTGCCAGCAGCCTCGGACAGGATAATCAGCCCCAGCATTTT. V is TRBV3-1 and J is TRBJ1-5, with 7 nucleotides matching TRBD1. V lost 4 bases and J lost 4; bases outside the gene matches: 4. The V gene's germline CDR1 is LGHDT and CDR2 YNNKEL (reference sequence). The length of the CDR3 is 14 residues.

The chain joins TRBV5-6 to TRBJ1-1; possibly TRBD1 for D (5 bases). The V gene lost 0 bases and the J gene lost 4 bases, with 10 bases spanning the gap. The CDR3 totals 14 residues. Germline lookup yields CDR1 SGHDT and CDR2 YYEEEE. The CDR3 bases are TGTGCCAGCAGCTTGGTATGGGGCAGCACTGAAGCTTTCTTT. Translation gives CASSLVWGSTEAFF.

This chain uses TRBV6-1 with TRBJ1-6, with a weak D call TRBD1 (5 bases). The germline gives CDR1 MNHNS, CDR2 SASEGT. The CDR3 covers 16 residues. Trimming removed 5 bases at V and 0 bases at J, with 11 bases between. CDR3 nucleotide sequence: TGTGCCAGCAGTCGGGACCGGAGCTCCTATAATTCACCCCTCCACTTT. Residues: CASSRDRSSYNSPLHF.

About this clonotype itself: Given a much more abundant clone one base away, this may be a read error. The chain uses TRBV11-2 and TRBJ2-7; D call uncertain. Germline V gene lookup returns CDR1 SGHAT and CDR2 FQNNGV. The CDR3 extends over 14 amino acids. Trimming stripped 5 bases from V and 2 bases from J, with 13 bases between. CDR3 coding DNA: TGTGCCAGCAGCATAGTCCTTCTGGCCTACGAGCAGTACTTC. The encoded protein is CASSIVLLAYEQYF.

This clonotype was seen at least ten times. J is TRBJ1-5 and V is TRBV6-1, with D uncertain. Germline CDR1 and CDR2: MNHNS and SASEGT. The V gene lost 1 base and the J gene lost 2 bases, with 6 bases spanning the gap. The CDR3 consists of 14 residues. In DNA, the CDR3 is TGTGCCAGCAGTGAAGGCCTGGGCAATCAGCCCCAGCATTTT. Translated, it gives CASSEGLGNQPQHF.

J is TRBJ2-7 and V is TRBV20-1; D is unresolved. Germline V CDR1 and CDR2: DFQATT, SNEGSKA (reference sequence). The CDR3 is 12 residues long. The V gene lost 5 bases and the J gene lost 3 bases, with 11 bases spanning the gap. CDR3 in DNA: TGCAGTGCTGTCGGAGTTTTCTACGAGCAGTACTTC. This translates into CSAVGVFYEQYF.

Ten or more counts support this clonotype. The chain joins TRBV6-1 to TRBJ2-5; 7 nucleotides align to TRBD1. The CDR3 length is 13 residues. Germline V gene lookup returns CDR1 MNHNS and CDR2 SASEGT. With 6 bases clipped from V and 6 bases from J, the junction kept 7 bases outside the gene matches. CDR3: CASRNGQVQTQYF. For the CDR3, the DNA is TGTGCCAGCAGGAATGGACAGGTGCAGACCCAGTACTTC.

This clonotype was found a few times. The J gene is TRBJ2-2, the V gene TRBV18; D is perhaps TRBD1 (6 bases). The CDR3 runs 16 residues. The germline gives CDR1 KGHSH, CDR2 LQKENI. V lost 0 bases to trimming and J lost 2 bases, with 10 bases between them. The DNA for the CDR3 is TGTGCCAGCTCACCACCTCAGGGGATAAACACCGGGGAGCTGTTTTTT. Its translation: CASSPPQGINTGELFF.

About this clonotype: The germline gene is not matched at one end of the junction; a read error may be the cause. V usage is TRBV5-1 and J usage is TRBJ2-4, with TRBD1 matching 8 bases. CDR3 length equals 14 residues. The V gene's germline CDR1 is SGHRS and CDR2 YFSETQ. CDR3: CASSLRQGQNIQYF. CDR3 DNA: TGTGCCAGCAGCCTGAGACAGGGGCAAAACATTCAGTACTTC.

This clonotype was counted many times. This chain uses TRBV6-1 with TRBJ1-5, with TRBD1 as a possible D gene (6 bases). The CDR3 spans 16 residues. V shed 2 bases and J shed 1 base, with 12 bases lying between them. Germline V gene lookup returns CDR1 MNHNS and CDR2 SASEGT. CDR3 protein: CASSEIRGLSNQPQHF. In DNA form, the CDR3 reads TGTGCCAGCAGTGAAATTCGGGGGCTAAGCAATCAGCCCCAGCATTTT.

There are a few counts of this clonotype. J is TRBJ2-5 and V is TRBV4-1, with D perhaps matching TRBD2 (6 bases). In germline, CDR1 is MGHRA, CDR2 YSYEKL. This CDR3 comprises 17 residues. The V end was cut by 3 bases, the J end by 1 base, with 18 bases between. The CDR3 is CASSHKRSSGTQETQYF. The CDR3, as DNA: TGCGCCAGCAGCCACAAAAGGAGTAGCGGAACCCAAGAGACCCAGTACTTC.

The CDR3 sequence: CSARAPLAGGSYEQYF. DNA of the CDR3: TGCAGTGCTAGAGCCCCCTTGGCGGGGGGGTCCTACGAGCAGTACTTC. The chain couples TRBV20-1 to TRBJ2-7; 9 bases align to TRBD2. The CDR3 has 16 residues. The ends lost 1 base at V and 1 base at J; junction bases unmatched: 8. In germline, CDR1 is DFQATT, CDR2 SNEGSKA (reference sequence).

This clonotype was seen repeatedly, ten times or more. The chain carries TRBV7-3 and TRBJ2-1; D may be TRBD1 or TRBD2 (7 bases each). The CDR3 spans 19 residues. Trimming took 1 base from V and 4 from J, leaving 23 bases between them. CDR1 and CDR2 (germline): SGHTA, FQGTGA. The CDR3 DNA reads TGTGCCAGCAGCTTAAGGGGACTGGGAGGGGGCGCTTTATACAATGAGCAGTTCTTC. This translates into CASSLRGLGGGALYNEQFF.

In the case of this clonotype: One junction end disagrees with the germline gene, perhaps due to a read error. The J gene is TRBJ2-1, the V gene TRBV12-3 or TRBV12-4, with D perhaps being TRBD1 or TRBD2 (6 bases each). The CDR3 spans 16 residues. The CDR3 reads CASSLPRGVGYNEQSF. CDR3 coding DNA: TGTGCCAGCAGTTTACCGAGGGGGGTAGGGTACAATGAGCAGTCCTTC.